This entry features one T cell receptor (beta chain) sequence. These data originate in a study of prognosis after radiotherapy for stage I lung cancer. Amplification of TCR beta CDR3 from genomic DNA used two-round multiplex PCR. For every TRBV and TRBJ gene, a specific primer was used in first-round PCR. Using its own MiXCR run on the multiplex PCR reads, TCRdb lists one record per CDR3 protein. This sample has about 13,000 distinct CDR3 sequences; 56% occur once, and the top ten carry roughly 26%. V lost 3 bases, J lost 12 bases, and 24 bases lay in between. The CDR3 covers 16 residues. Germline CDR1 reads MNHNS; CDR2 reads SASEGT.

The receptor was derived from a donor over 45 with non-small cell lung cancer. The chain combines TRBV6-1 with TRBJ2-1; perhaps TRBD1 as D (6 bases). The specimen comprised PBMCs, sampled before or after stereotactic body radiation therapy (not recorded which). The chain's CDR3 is CASSERGGGSYGGQFF. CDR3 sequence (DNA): TGTGCCAGCAGTGAGAGAGGGGGTGGCTCGTACGGAGGGCAGTTCTTC.